This T cell receptor (beta chain) emerged from a study of T cell responses to AZD1222 COVID-19 vaccine. On the study more broadly: Second doses at about 4 or about 12 weeks were pooled.

As regards this clone: Its antigen is undetermined.

Germline V gives CDR1 SNHLY, CDR2 FYNNEI. V lost 6 bases to trimming and J lost 3 bases, with 5 bases between them. CDR3 length equals 11 residues. Points from the study as a whole: Repertoire collection took place solely once the T cell response had peaked. Baseline serostatus was positive in only a handful of AZD1222 recipients. Nearly half of spike-specific TCRs reportedly target unmutated variant regions.

Assay used: immunoSEQ multiplex PCR; TCRdb lists only in-frame clones, some missing. The data contain 84,000 or so clones, nearly 90% of them seen just once; the ten biggest clones take up 1.5%. The chain carries TRBV2 and TRBJ2-5; perhaps TRBD2 as D (5 bases). This receptor was obtained from an adult in good health. Sequencing was performed on peripheral blood, taken on day 0 of AZD1222 vaccination. The CDR3 here is CASSGEETQYF. The CDR3 DNA reads TGTGCCAGCAGCGGGGAAGAGACCCAGTACTTC.